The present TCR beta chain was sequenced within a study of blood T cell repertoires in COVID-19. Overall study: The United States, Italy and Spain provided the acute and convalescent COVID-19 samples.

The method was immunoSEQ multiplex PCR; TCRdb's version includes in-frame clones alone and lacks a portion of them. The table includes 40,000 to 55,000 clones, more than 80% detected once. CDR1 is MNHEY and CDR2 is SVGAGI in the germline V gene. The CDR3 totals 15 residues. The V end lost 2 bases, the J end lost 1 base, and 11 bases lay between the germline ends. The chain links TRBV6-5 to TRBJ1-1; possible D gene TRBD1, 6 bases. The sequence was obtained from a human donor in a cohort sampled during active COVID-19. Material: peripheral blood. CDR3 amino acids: CASSYDRTRNTEAFF. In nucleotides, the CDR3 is TGTGCCAGCAGTTACGACAGGACAAGGAACACTGAAGCTTTCTTT.